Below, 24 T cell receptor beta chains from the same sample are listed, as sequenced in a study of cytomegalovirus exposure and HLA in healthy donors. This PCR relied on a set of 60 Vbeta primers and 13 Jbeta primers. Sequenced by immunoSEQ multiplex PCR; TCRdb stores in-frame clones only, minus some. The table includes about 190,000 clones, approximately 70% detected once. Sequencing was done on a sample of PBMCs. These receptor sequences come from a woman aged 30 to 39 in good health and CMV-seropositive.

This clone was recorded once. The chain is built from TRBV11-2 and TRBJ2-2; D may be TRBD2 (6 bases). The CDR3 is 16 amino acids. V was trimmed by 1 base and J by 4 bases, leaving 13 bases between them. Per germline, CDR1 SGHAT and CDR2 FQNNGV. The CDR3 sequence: CASSLVAGFGTGELFF. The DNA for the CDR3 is TGTGCCAGCAGCTTAGTGGCGGGATTTGGCACCGGGGAGCTGTTTTTT.

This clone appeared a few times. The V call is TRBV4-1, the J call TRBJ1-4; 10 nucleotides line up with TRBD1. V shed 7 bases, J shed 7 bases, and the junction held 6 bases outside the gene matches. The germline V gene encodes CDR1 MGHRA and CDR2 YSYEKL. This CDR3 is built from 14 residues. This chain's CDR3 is CASKPGTGVEKLFF. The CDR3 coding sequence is TGCGCCAGCAAACCCGGGACAGGGGTTGAAAAACTGTTTTTT.

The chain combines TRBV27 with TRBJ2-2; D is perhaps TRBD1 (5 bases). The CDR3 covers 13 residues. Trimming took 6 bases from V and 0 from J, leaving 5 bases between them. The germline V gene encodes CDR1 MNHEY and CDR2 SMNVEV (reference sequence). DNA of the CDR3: TGTGCCAGCAGGACAGCGAACACCGGGGAGCTGTTTTTT. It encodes CASRTANTGELFF.

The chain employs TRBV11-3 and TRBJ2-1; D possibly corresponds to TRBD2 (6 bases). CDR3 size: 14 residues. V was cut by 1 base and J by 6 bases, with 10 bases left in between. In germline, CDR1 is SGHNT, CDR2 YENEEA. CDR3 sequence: CASSLGAGSNEQFF. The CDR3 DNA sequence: TGTGCCAGCAGCTTAGGGGCGGGGTCCAATGAGCAGTTCTTC.

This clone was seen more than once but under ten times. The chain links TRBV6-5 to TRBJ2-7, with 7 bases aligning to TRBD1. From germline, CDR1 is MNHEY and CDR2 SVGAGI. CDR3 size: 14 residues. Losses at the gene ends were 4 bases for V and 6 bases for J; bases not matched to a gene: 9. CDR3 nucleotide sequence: TGTGCCAGCAGTTCGGGACAGCCTAGCTCCGAGCAGTACTTC. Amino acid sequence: CASSSGQPSSEQYF.

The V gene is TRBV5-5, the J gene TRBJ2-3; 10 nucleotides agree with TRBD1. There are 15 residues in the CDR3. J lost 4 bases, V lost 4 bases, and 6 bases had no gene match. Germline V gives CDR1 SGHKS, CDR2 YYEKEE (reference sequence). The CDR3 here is CASSHGQGDSDTQYF. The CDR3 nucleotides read TGTGCCAGCAGCCACGGACAGGGGGACTCAGATACGCAGTATTTT.

This chain's CDR3 is CASSEREGGSNEQFF. DNA for the CDR3: TGCGCCAGCAGTGAACGGGAGGGCGGAAGTAATGAGCAGTTCTTC. The V gene is TRBV10-1, the J gene TRBJ2-1; 8 nucleotides match TRBD2. The germline CDR1 and CDR2 sequences are WNHNN and SYGVQD (reference sequence). The CDR3 contains 15 residues. The V and J ends lost 3 bases and 7 bases, in that order; junction bases with no gene match: 8.

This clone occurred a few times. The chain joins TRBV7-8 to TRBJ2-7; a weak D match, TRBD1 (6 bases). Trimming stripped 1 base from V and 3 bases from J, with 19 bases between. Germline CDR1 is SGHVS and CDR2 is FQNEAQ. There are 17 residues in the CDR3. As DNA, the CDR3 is TGTGCCAGCAGCTTAGGTCTCCCCAACAGGGACCTCTACGAGCAGTACTTC. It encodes CASSLGLPNRDLYEQYF.

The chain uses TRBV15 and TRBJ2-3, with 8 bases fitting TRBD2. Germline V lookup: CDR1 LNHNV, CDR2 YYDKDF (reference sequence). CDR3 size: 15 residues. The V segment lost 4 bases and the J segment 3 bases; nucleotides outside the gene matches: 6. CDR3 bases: TGTGCCACCAGCACACCGGGACTAGGAACAGATACGCAGTATTTT. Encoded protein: CATSTPGLGTDTQYF.

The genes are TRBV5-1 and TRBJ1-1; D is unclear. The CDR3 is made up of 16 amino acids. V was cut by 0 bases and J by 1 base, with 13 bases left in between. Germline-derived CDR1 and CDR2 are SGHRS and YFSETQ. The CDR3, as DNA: TGCGCCAGCAGCTTGGCGTCACGGGGTCGGAACACTGAAGCTTTCTTT. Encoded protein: CASSLASRGRNTEAFF.

The CDR3 DNA sequence: TGTGCCAGCAGTGCTTTGACGGGAATTAGAAACACTGAAGCTTTCTTT. Protein: CASSALTGIRNTEAFF. This chain uses TRBV27 with TRBJ1-1; D not certain. From germline, CDR1 is MNHEY and CDR2 SMNVEV (reference sequence). This CDR3 region has 16 residues. The V end was cut by 5 bases, the J end by 2 bases, with 18 bases between.

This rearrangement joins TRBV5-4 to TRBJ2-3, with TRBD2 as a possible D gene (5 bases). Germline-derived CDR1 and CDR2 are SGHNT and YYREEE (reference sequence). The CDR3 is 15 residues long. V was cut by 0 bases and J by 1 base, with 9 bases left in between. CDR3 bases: TGTGCCAGCAGCTTGGGGGAGAGCGGCACAGATACGCAGTATTTT. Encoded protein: CASSLGESGTDTQYF.

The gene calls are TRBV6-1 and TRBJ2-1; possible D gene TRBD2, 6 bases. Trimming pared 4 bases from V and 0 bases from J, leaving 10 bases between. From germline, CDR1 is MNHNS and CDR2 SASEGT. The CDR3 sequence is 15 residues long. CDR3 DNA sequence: TGTGCCAGCAGTGCCGGGAGTTACTCCTACAATGAGCAGTTCTTC. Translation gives CASSAGSYSYNEQFF.

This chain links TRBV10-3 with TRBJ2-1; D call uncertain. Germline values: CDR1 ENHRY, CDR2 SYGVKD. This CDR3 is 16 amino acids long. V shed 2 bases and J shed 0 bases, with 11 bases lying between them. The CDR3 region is CAISEASASSYNEQFF. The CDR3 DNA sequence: TGTGCCATCAGTGAGGCCAGCGCGAGCTCCTACAATGAGCAGTTCTTC.

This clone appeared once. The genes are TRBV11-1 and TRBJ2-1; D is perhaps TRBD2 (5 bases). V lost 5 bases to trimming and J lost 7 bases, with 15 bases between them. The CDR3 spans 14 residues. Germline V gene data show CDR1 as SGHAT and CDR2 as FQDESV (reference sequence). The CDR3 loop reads CASSRRSPGNEQFF. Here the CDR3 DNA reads TGTGCCAGCAGCCGCCGGTCCCCGGGAAATGAGCAGTTCTTC.

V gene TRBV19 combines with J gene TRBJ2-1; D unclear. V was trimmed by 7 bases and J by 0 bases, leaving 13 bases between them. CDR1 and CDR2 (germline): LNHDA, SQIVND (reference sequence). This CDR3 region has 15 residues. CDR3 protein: CASTLGGSSYNEQFF. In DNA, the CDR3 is TGTGCCAGTACTCTAGGCGGCAGCTCCTACAATGAGCAGTTCTTC.

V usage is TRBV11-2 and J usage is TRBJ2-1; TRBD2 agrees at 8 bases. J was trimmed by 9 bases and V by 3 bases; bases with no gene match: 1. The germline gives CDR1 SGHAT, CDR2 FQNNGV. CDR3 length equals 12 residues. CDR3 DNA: TGTGCCAGCAGCTTGAGCGGGAGTGAGCAGTTCTTC. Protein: CASSLSGSEQFF. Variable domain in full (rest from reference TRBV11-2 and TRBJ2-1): EAGVAQSPRYKIIEKRQSVAFWCNPISGHATLYWYQQILGQGPKLLIQFQNNGVVDDSQLPKDRFSAERLKGVDSTLKIQPAKLEDSAVYLCASSLSGSEQFFGPGTRLTVL.

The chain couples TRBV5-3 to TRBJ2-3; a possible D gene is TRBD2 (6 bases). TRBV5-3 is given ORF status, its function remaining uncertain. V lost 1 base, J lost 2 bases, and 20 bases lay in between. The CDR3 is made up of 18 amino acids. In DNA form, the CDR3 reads TGTGCCAGAAGCTTGCTTTTAGCGGAATACCACTTCACAGATACGCAGTATTTT. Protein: CARSLLLAEYHFTDTQYF.

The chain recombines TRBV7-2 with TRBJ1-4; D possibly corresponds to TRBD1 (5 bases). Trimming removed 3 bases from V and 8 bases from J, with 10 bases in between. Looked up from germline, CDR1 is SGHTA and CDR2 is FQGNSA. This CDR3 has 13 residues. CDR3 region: CASSLNGAEKLFF. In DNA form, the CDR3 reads TGTGCCAGCAGCTTGAATGGGGCGGAAAAACTGTTTTTT.

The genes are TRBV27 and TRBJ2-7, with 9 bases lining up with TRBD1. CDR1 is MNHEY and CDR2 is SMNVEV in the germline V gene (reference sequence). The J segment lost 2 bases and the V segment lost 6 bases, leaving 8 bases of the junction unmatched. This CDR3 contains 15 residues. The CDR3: CASSPGTGFTYEQYF. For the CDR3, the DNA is TGTGCCAGCAGCCCCGGGACAGGGTTTACCTACGAGCAGTACTTC.

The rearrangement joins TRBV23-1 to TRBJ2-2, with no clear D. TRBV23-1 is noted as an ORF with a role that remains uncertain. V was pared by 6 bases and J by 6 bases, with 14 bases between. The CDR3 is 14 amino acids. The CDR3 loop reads CASSRIKSAGELFF. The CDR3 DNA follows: TGCGCCAGCAGCCGGATTAAGAGCGCCGGGGAGCTGTTTTTT.

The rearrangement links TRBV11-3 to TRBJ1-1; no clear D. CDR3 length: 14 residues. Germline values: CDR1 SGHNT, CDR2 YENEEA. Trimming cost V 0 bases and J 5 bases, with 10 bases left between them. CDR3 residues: CASSLDQTRTEAFF. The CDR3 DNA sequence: TGTGCCAGCAGCTTAGACCAAACACGTACTGAAGCTTTCTTT.

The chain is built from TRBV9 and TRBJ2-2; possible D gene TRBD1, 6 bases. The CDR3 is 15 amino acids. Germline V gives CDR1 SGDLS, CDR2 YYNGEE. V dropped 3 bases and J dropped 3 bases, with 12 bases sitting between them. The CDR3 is CASSGDRIDTGELFF. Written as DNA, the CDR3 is TGTGCCAGCAGCGGCGACAGGATCGACACCGGGGAGCTGTTTTTT.

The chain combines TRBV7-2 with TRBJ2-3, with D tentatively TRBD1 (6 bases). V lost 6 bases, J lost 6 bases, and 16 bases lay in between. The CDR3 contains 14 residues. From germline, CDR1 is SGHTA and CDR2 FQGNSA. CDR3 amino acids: CASSKRTDLDTQYF. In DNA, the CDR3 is TGTGCCAGCAGTAAGAGGACAGATTTGGATACGCAGTATTTT.